The 13 T cell receptor beta chains in this list originate from one sample, sequenced in a study of a mutant IDH1 vaccine in newly diagnosed glioma. The protocol was immunoSEQ multiplex PCR, while the TCRdb copy is restricted to in-frame clones and leaves out a portion. The repertoire has tens of thousands of clones, around 85% of them found once; the top ten carry approximately 10%. Time point specified: week 11, during vaccination. Vaccine doses each comprised 300 ug of mutant IDH1 20-mer peptide, with topical imiquimod. Which antigens these TCRs recognize remains unknown. The sample consisted of PBMCs, taken from a glioma patient whose treatment included an IDH1 peptide vaccine. Receptor source: a woman between 45 and 60 years old with glioma.

The chain carries TRBV5-6 and TRBJ2-7, with D perhaps TRBD1 (8 bases). V was shortened by 2 bases and J by 2 bases, with 14 bases between the two germline ends. This CDR3 spans 15 amino acids. Germline V gene sequence: CDR1 SGHDT, CDR2 YYEEEE. The CDR3 sequence is CASSLYRGGTYEQYF. The CDR3 DNA reads as TGTGCCAGCAGCTTATACAGGGGGGGGACCTACGAGCAGTACTTC.

This clone was detected once. V gene TRBV29-1 combines with J gene TRBJ2-3; D is unclear. The CDR3 spans 12 residues. Germline values: CDR1 SQVTM, CDR2 ANQGSEA. V was pared by 1 base and J by 1 base, with 3 bases between. CDR3: CSVEGRTDTQYF. The CDR3 region has the DNA TGCAGCGTTGAAGGCCGCACAGATACGCAGTATTTT.

The chain couples TRBV4-3 to TRBJ2-7, with 10 positions matching TRBD1. This CDR3 has 14 amino acids. Per germline, CDR1 LGHNA and CDR2 YSLEER. Trimming cost V 4 bases and J 3 bases; bases outside gene matches: 3. Written as DNA, the CDR3 is TGCGCCAGCAGCCCGGGACAGGGGTACTACGAGCAGTACTTC. Residues: CASSPGQGYYEQYF.

The J gene is TRBJ2-7, the V gene TRBV25-1; D ambiguous. V was cut by 0 bases and J by 6 bases, with 3 bases left in between. In germline, CDR1 is MGHDK, CDR2 SYGVNS. The CDR3 runs 11 residues. CDR3 protein: CASSEYGEQYF. The CDR3 region has the DNA TGTGCCAGCAGTGAATACGGCGAGCAGTACTTC.

The rearrangement joins TRBV7-2 to TRBJ1-5, with D perhaps TRBD1 (6 bases). Germline CDR1 reads SGHTA; CDR2 reads FQGNSA. This CDR3 comprises 14 residues. With 9 bases removed from V and 0 bases from J, the gap between germline ends came to 12 bases. CDR3 residues: CARRQVFSNQPQHF. Here the CDR3 DNA reads TGTGCCAGAAGACAGGTGTTTAGCAATCAGCCCCAGCATTTT.

V is TRBV18 and J is TRBJ1-1, with D possibly TRBD1 on 6 matching bases. Germline CDR1 and CDR2: KGHSH and LQKENI. Trimming removed 3 bases at V and 1 base at J, with 12 bases between. The CDR3 loop spans 15 amino acids. In DNA form, the CDR3 reads TGTGCCAGCTCACCGACAGGAACCCCGAACACTGAAGCTTTCTTT. Translated: CASSPTGTPNTEAFF.

This clone came up once. The rearrangement joins TRBV29-1 to TRBJ1-6; D perhaps matches TRBD1 (5 bases). The V gene's germline CDR1 is SQVTM and CDR2 ANQGSEA. Trimming cost V 7 bases and J 6 bases, with 22 bases left between them. The CDR3 spans 16 residues. CDR3 sequence reads: CSDPVSRDRINSPLHF. The CDR3, as DNA: TGCAGCGACCCAGTTTCCCGGGACCGGATTAATTCACCCCTCCACTTT.

The chain couples TRBV7-9 to TRBJ1-2, with 7 bases lining up with TRBD1. The CDR3 covers 17 residues. J was trimmed by 5 bases and V by 5 bases; bases with no gene match: 17. The germline V gene has CDR1 SEHNR and CDR2 FQNEAQ (reference sequence). CDR3 sequence reads: CASSQRQGVSGGYGYTF. The CDR3 nucleotides are TGTGCCAGCAGCCAAAGACAGGGTGTAAGCGGTGGATATGGCTACACCTTC.

V usage is TRBV19 and J usage is TRBJ2-1; D unresolved. Germline V lookup: CDR1 LNHDA, CDR2 SQIVND (reference sequence). This CDR3 region has 12 residues. V dropped 1 base and J dropped 10 bases, with 8 bases sitting between them. The CDR3 nucleotides read TGTGCCAGTAGTATAGGGGATGTCGAGCAGTTCTTC. This sequence encodes CASSIGDVEQFF.

There are a few counts of this clone. V usage is TRBV19 and J usage is TRBJ1-1, with D unclear. From germline, CDR1 is LNHDA and CDR2 SQIVND (reference sequence). With 3 bases removed from V and 6 bases from J, the gap between germline ends came to 11 bases. The CDR3 loop spans 13 amino acids. The CDR3 protein is CASSIPAGSEAFF. CDR3 DNA sequence: TGTGCCAGTAGTATTCCCGCTGGGTCTGAAGCTTTCTTT. Full variable domain (rest looked up from reference TRBV19 and TRBJ1-1): DGGITQSPKYLFRKEGQNVTLSCEQNLNHDAMYWYRQDPGQGLRLIYYSQIVNDFQKGDIAEGYSVSREKKESFPLTVTSAQKNPTAFYLCASSIPAGSEAFFGQGTRLTVV.

The chain recombines TRBV9 with TRBJ1-6, with 7 bases matching TRBD1. Losses at the gene ends were 4 bases for V and 6 bases for J; bases not matched to a gene: 7. Germline values: CDR1 SGDLS, CDR2 YYNGEE. This CDR3 has 15 amino acids. CDR3 nucleotide sequence: TGTGCCAGCAGCTCGACCGGGACAGCTAATTCACCCCTCCACTTT. Residues: CASSSTGTANSPLHF.

The chain couples TRBV4-1 to TRBJ1-4; possible D gene TRBD1, 5 bases. CDR3 length equals 18 residues. The germline V gene has CDR1 MGHRA and CDR2 YSYEKL. Trimming pared 0 bases from V and 0 bases from J, leaving 14 bases between. Here the CDR3 reads CASSQEGTPRATNEKLFF. The CDR3 DNA reads TGCGCCAGCAGCCAAGAGGGGACGCCGCGTGCAACTAATGAAAAACTGTTTTTT.

V usage is TRBV29-1 and J usage is TRBJ1-1; D unresolved. The V end was cut by 7 bases, the J end by 1 base, with 10 bases between. The CDR3 has 12 amino acids. The V gene's germline CDR1 is SQVTM and CDR2 ANQGSEA. The CDR3 DNA sequence: TGCAGCGCTGGACGGGCGAACACTGAAGCTTTCTTT. Protein sequence: CSAGRANTEAFF.